The 25 T cell receptor beta chains below all came from one sample that was sequenced in a study of CD8 T cells in Susac syndrome. Reverse transcription of about 0.5 to 1 ug RNA used random hexamers. TCRdb passed the immunoSEQ multiplex PCR reads through MiXCR, listing each CDR3 protein once. The data show 95,000 to 150,000 distinct CDR3 sequences, about 94% seen once. The sample was CD8+ T cells from PBMCs. Receptor source: a human donor with Susac syndrome.

The chain has TRBV10-3 and TRBJ2-6; no firm D call. The V and J ends lost 4 bases and 0 bases respectively, with 13 bases between them. From germline, CDR1 is ENHRY and CDR2 SYGVKD. The CDR3 runs 17 residues. The CDR3 DNA follows: TGTGCCATCAGTGTGTCCGAGGTGAACTCTGGGGCCAACGTCCTGACTTTC. This codes for CAISVSEVNSGANVLTF.

The chain employs TRBV23-1 and TRBJ1-5; 10 positions agree with TRBD1. TRBV23-1 is an open reading frame whose function is uncertain. The trim removed 10 bases at V and 5 bases at J, leaving 8 bases unmatched. This CDR3 spans 14 amino acids. The CDR3 DNA follows: TGCGCCACCCTCGAAGGACAGGGGGATCAGCCCCAGCATTTT. The encoded protein is CATLEGQGDQPQHF.

V and J are TRBV6-5 and TRBJ2-3; TRBD2 matches at 8 bases. Germline V gene sequence: CDR1 MNHEY, CDR2 SVGAGI. The J segment lost 5 bases and the V segment lost 1 base, leaving 11 bases of the junction unmatched. The CDR3 is 17 amino acids. CDR3 coding DNA: TGTGCCAGCAGTTACTTGAGCGGGGGACGGGGGGGAGATACGCAGTATTTT. The encoded protein is CASSYLSGGRGGDTQYF.

V usage is TRBV5-4 and J usage is TRBJ2-1, with D tentatively TRBD1 or TRBD2 (5 bases each). V was cut by 7 bases and J by 0 bases, with 8 bases left in between. CDR1 is SGHNT, CDR2 YYREEE, per germline (reference sequence). There are 13 residues in the CDR3. The CDR3 loop reads CASRDVSYNEQFF. The CDR3, as DNA: TGTGCCAGCCGGGACGTCTCCTACAATGAGCAGTTCTTC.

This clonotype has just a few counts. V usage is TRBV5-1 and J usage is TRBJ2-7; a possible D gene is TRBD1 (6 bases). Deletions cut 4 bases from V and 0 bases from J, with 8 bases between. Germline-derived CDR1 and CDR2 are SGHRS and YFSETQ. The CDR3 totals 13 residues. The CDR3 loop is CASSRGSSYEQYF. CDR3 bases: TGCGCCAGCAGCAGGGGGAGCTCCTACGAGCAGTACTTC.

The rearrangement joins TRBV25-1 to TRBJ2-1; the match to TRBD2 covers 11 bases. This CDR3 spans 21 amino acids. In germline, CDR1 is MGHDK, CDR2 SYGVNS. With 3 bases clipped from V and 4 bases from J, the junction kept 20 bases outside the gene matches. CDR3 nucleotide sequence: TGTGCCAGCAGTGATGATCCCACTAGCGGGGGTGATTCGAATATATACAATGAGCAGTTCTTC. Its translation is CASSDDPTSGGDSNIYNEQFF. The entire variable domain, with the rest obtained from reference TRBV25-1 and TRBJ2-1, is as follows: EADIYQTPRYLVIGTGKKITLECSQTMGHDKMYWYQQDPGMELHLIHYSYGVNSTEKGDLSSESTVSRIRTEHFPLTLESARPSHTSQYLCASSDDPTSGGDSNIYNEQFFGPGTRLTVL.

The rearrangement joins TRBV11-2 to TRBJ1-4; D not certain. Trimming stripped 2 bases from V and 7 bases from J, with 5 bases between. This CDR3 region has 12 residues. Germline lookup yields CDR1 SGHAT and CDR2 FQNNGV. The CDR3 DNA sequence: TGTGCCAGCAGCTTATACGGTGAAAAACTGTTTTTT. Its protein is CASSLYGEKLFF.

The gene calls are TRBV12-3 or TRBV12-4 and TRBJ2-1, with D possibly TRBD2 on 7 matching bases. The CDR3 is 15 amino acids. Between the trimmed V and J ends, which lost 5 bases and 5 bases, there was a span of 16 bases. The CDR3 bases are TGTGCCAGCAGTATACTAGCGAGGGACAACAATGAGCAGTTCTTC. Protein product: CASSILARDNNEQFF.

V and J are TRBV19 and TRBJ2-3; TRBD1 matches 8 bases. CDR3 length equals 16 residues. From germline, CDR1 is LNHDA and CDR2 SQIVND (reference sequence). J lost 4 bases, V lost 5 bases, and 11 bases had no gene match. The CDR3 nucleotides read TGTGCCAGTAGTGTCCTCCCGGGACAGGCGTCAGATACGCAGTATTTT. The encoded protein is CASSVLPGQASDTQYF.

This chain links TRBV10-3 with TRBJ1-5; D perhaps matches TRBD1 (6 bases). Germline V CDR1 and CDR2: ENHRY, SYGVKD. CDR3 length equals 15 residues. V lost 2 bases and J lost 2, with 10 bases in between. CDR3 sequence reads: CAISEGGDGNQPQHF. For the CDR3, the DNA is TGTGCCATCAGTGAGGGGGGCGACGGCAATCAGCCCCAGCATTTT.

The V call is TRBV7-2, the J call TRBJ2-6, with 11 bases lining up with TRBD1. Germline V gene sequence: CDR1 SGHTA, CDR2 FQGNSA. The length of the CDR3 is 19 residues. V was pared by 5 bases and J by 8 bases, with 17 bases of the junction left unmatched. CDR3 nucleotides: TGTGCCAGCAGCCTACTAGGACAGGGGGCAGAGTTGCGGTCCAACGTCCTGACTTTC. It codes for CASSLLGQGAELRSNVLTF. Together with reference TRBV7-2 and TRBJ2-6, the CDR3 gives the full variable domain: GAGVSQSPSNKVTEKGKDVELRCDPISGHTALYWYRQSLGQGLEFLIYFQGNSAPDKSGLPSDRFSAERTGGSVSTLTIQRTQQEDSAVYLCASSLLGQGAELRSNVLTFGAGSRLTVL.

The chain uses TRBV30 and TRBJ1-1; D is ambiguous. The CDR3 contains 16 residues. The V gene lost 0 bases and the J gene lost 1 base, with 15 bases spanning the gap. Germline V CDR1 and CDR2: GTSNPN, SVGIG (reference sequence). CDR3 nucleotides: TGTGCCTGGAGTGTATTCCCTCTCGAAGAGAACACTGAAGCTTTCTTT. Translation gives CAWSVFPLEENTEAFF.

The chain joins TRBV7-2 to TRBJ2-4; D not resolved. The germline gives CDR1 SGHTA, CDR2 FQGNSA. V lost 5 bases and J lost 5, with 16 bases in between. The CDR3 loop spans 15 amino acids. CDR3 DNA: TGTGCCAGCAGCCAAGGGTGGGTTGGCCAAAACATTCAGTACTTC. It encodes CASSQGWVGQNIQYF.

The gene calls are TRBV12-3 or TRBV12-4 and TRBJ1-1; 9 bases are shared with TRBD1. V lost 5 bases, J lost 9 bases, and 4 bases stayed unmatched. CDR3 length: 12 residues. The CDR3 region is CASSLGTGKAFF. CDR3 DNA sequence: TGTGCCAGCAGTCTCGGGACAGGGAAAGCTTTCTTT.

V and J are TRBV11-2 and TRBJ2-1, with 8 bases identical to TRBD2. The V and J ends lost 2 bases and 9 bases, in that order; junction bases with no gene match: 3. CDR3 size: 13 residues. Germline CDR1 SGHAT, CDR2 FQNNGV. The CDR3 DNA is TGTGCCAGCAGCTTACCTAGCGGGCCTGAGCAGTTCTTC. This gives the protein CASSLPSGPEQFF.

V gene TRBV12-3 or TRBV12-4 combines with J gene TRBJ1-5, with D uncertain. The CDR3 loop spans 12 amino acids. Trimming left V 7 bases short and J 0 bases short, with 4 bases between. DNA for the CDR3: TGTGCCAGCAAGGTTAGCAATCAGCCCCAGCATTTT. It specifies CASKVSNQPQHF.

This clonotype was counted a single time. The V call is TRBV14, the J call TRBJ2-2, with 10 bases fitting TRBD1. Germline-derived CDR1 and CDR2 are SGHDN and FVKESK. V shed 6 bases, J shed 3 bases, and the junction held 4 bases outside the gene matches. The CDR3 covers 15 residues. The CDR3 is CASRADRGDTGELFF. The CDR3 DNA reads TGTGCCAGCAGGGCGGACAGGGGGGACACCGGGGAGCTGTTTTTT.

The chain has TRBV12-3 or TRBV12-4 and TRBJ1-1; 8 positions match TRBD1. The CDR3 loop spans 14 amino acids. J lost 3 bases, V lost 1 base, and 1 base had no gene match. The CDR3 region is CASSLGQGYTEAFF. As DNA, the CDR3 is TGTGCCAGCAGTTTAGGACAGGGGTACACTGAAGCTTTCTTT.

This chain joins TRBV19 and TRBJ2-1, with D perhaps TRBD1 (6 bases). This CDR3 is 14 amino acids long. Trimming took 9 bases from V and 0 from J, leaving 12 bases between them. Germline CDR1 reads LNHDA; CDR2 reads SQIVND (reference sequence). CDR3: CASNFRGSYNEQFF. The CDR3 DNA reads as TGTGCCAGCAATTTCAGGGGCTCCTACAATGAGCAGTTCTTC.

The V call is TRBV9, the J call TRBJ1-1, with TRBD1 matching 7 bases. V lost 3 bases, J lost 1 base, and 3 bases stayed unmatched. The CDR3 extends over 14 amino acids. Germline V gene sequence: CDR1 SGDLS, CDR2 YYNGEE. CDR3 protein: CASSEGAPNTEAFF. The CDR3 bases are TGTGCCAGCAGCGAGGGGGCCCCGAACACTGAAGCTTTCTTT.

V and J are TRBV7-6 and TRBJ1-6; no clear D. Germline V CDR1 and CDR2: SGHVS, FNYEAQ. The CDR3 loop spans 14 amino acids. Between the trimmed V and J ends, which lost 3 bases and 7 bases, there was a span of 10 bases. The CDR3 reads CASSFETVNSPLHF. CDR3 DNA: TGTGCCAGCAGCTTCGAAACAGTGAATTCACCCCTCCACTTT.

The rearrangement links TRBV5-1 to TRBJ2-1; 9 nucleotides agree with TRBD1. The V gene end was trimmed by 3 bases and the J gene end by 9 bases; junction bases not matched to a gene: 10. CDR3 length: 15 residues. Germline-derived CDR1 and CDR2 are SGHRS and YFSETQ. For the CDR3, the DNA is TGCGCCAGCAGCTCGAGGACAGGGGTATGGCTTGAGCAGTTCTTC. Translating gives CASSSRTGVWLEQFF. Using reference TRBV5-1 and TRBJ2-1 for the parts outside the CDR3, the full variable domain is KAGVTQTPRYLIKTRGQQVTLSCSPISGHRSVSWYQQTPGQGLQFLFEYFSETQRNKGNFPGRFSGRQFSNSRSEMNVSTLELGDSALYLCASSSRTGVWLEQFFGPGTRLTVL.

This sequence joins TRBV25-1 and TRBJ1-2; no clear D. There are 9 residues in the CDR3. Germline V CDR1 and CDR2: MGHDK, SYGVNS. V shed 3 bases and J shed 7 bases, with 0 bases lying between them. CDR3 residues: CASSDGYTF. In DNA, the CDR3 is TGTGCCAGCAGTGATGGCTACACCTTC.

CDR3 DNA sequence: TGCGCCAGCAGCCAAGCGCCCTGGGGACAGAGGGGGGAGCAGTACTTC. Protein: CASSQAPWGQRGEQYF. This chain connects TRBV4-1 to TRBJ2-7; 7 bases map to TRBD1. V gave up 1 base and J gave up 7 bases; unmatched junction bases: 13. The germline gives CDR1 MGHRA, CDR2 YSYEKL. The CDR3 sequence is 16 residues long.

The V and J genes are TRBV7-6 and TRBJ2-6; the D is unclear. This CDR3 is 16 amino acids long. The germline gives CDR1 SGHVS, CDR2 FNYEAQ. V gave up 1 base and J gave up 0 bases, with 7 bases separating them. The chain's CDR3 is CASSLDSASGANVLTF. DNA of the CDR3: TGTGCCAGCAGCTTAGACAGCGCCTCTGGGGCCAACGTCCTGACTTTC.